This is a list of T cell receptor beta chains from one sample in a study of blood T cell repertoires in COVID-19. Clones were sequenced by immunoSEQ multiplex PCR, and TCRdb holds only the in-frame ones, with some missing. The sample lists tens of thousands of clones, around 87% occurring once. The sequencing sample was made of peripheral blood. The receptors here all came from a woman at least 80 years old with acute or convalescent COVID-19. Both conserved end residues are part of each CDR3. D genes are given only for firm matches. Clone size is stated in some rows and not others, as once, few, many or a class when expanded.

V,J,size,D,CDR3,DNA
TRBV5-4,TRBJ1-4,-,-,CASSLDPGANEKLFF,TGTGCCAGCAGCTTGGATCCCGGGGCTAATGAAAAACTGTTTTTT
TRBV4-2,TRBJ1-5,-,-,CASSQDLRQPQHF,TGTGCCAGCAGCCAAGATTTACGGCAGCCCCAGCATTTT
TRBV14,TRBJ2-1,once,-,CASSQDYRYNEQFF,TGTGCCAGCAGCCAAGATTACAGGTACAATGAGCAGTTCTTC
TRBV19,TRBJ2-1,once,-,CASSMAGNLVRNNEQFF,TGTGCCAGTAGTATGGCAGGGAATCTGGTCCGGAACAATGAGCAGTTCTTC
TRBV2,TRBJ2-4,-,-,CASQPGVAKNIQYF,TGTGCCAGCCAGCCGGGTGTAGCCAAAAACATTCAGTACTTC
TRBV29-1,TRBJ2-3,-,-,CSVTYRGTDTQYF,TGCAGCGTCACCTACCGGGGGACAGATACGCAGTATTTT
TRBV7-3,TRBJ1-6,once,TRBD1,CASSMGTANSPLHF,TGTGCCAGCAGCATGGGGACAGCCAATTCACCCCTCCACTTT
TRBV20-1,TRBJ1-2,-,-,CSASRGGARDGYTF,TGCAGTGCTAGTCGAGGGGGGGCTAGGGATGGCTACACCTTC
TRBV18,TRBJ2-3,-,TRBD2,CASSPGGDTQYF,TGTGCCAGCTCACCCGGGGGGGATACGCAGTATTTT
TRBV5-4,TRBJ2-1,-,TRBD2,CASSSPGLSNEQFF,TGTGCCAGCAGCTCACCGGGACTATCCAATGAGCAGTTCTTC
TRBV29-1,TRBJ1-2,-,TRBD1,CSVDSGQGAGNYGYTF,TGCAGCGTGGATTCGGGACAGGGGGCCGGTAACTATGGCTACACCTTC
TRBV3-1/TRBV3-2,TRBJ1-5,-,TRBD1,CASSRTGVQPQHF,TGTGCCAGCAGCCGGACAGGGGTTCAGCCCCAGCATTTT
TRBV7-6,TRBJ2-7,-,TRBD1,CASSLGQQSYEQYF,TGTGCCAGCAGCTTGGGACAGCAGTCCTACGAGCAGTACTTC
TRBV7-8,TRBJ1-4,-,-,CASSQGGEKLFF,TGTGCCAGCAGCCAGGGAGGGGAAAAACTGTTTTTT
TRBV7-3,TRBJ2-3,-,TRBD2,CASSSGTSPITDTQYF,TGTGCCAGCAGCTCTGGGACTAGCCCTATCACAGATACGCAGTATTTT
TRBV5-5,TRBJ2-7,-,-,CASSLDSTGISYEQYF,TGTGCCAGCAGCTTGGATTCAACAGGGATTTCCTACGAGCAGTACTTC
TRBV5-1,TRBJ2-7,once,-,CASSQWGQGIYEQYF,TGCGCCAGCAGCCAGTGGGGACAAGGGATCTACGAGCAGTACTTC
TRBV6-5,TRBJ2-5,-,-,CASRGGRETQYF,TGTGCCAGCAGGGGGGGGCGGGAGACCCAGTACTTC
TRBV7-3,TRBJ1-2,-,TRBD1,CASSPDRGWGYTF,TGTGCCAGCAGCCCCGACAGGGGTTGGGGCTACACCTTC
TRBV11-2,TRBJ2-1,-,-,CASSLARYNEQFF,TGTGCCAGCAGCTTAGCGCGGTACAATGAGCAGTTCTTC
TRBV2,TRBJ1-2,once,-,CASKGSDSLGYGYTF,TGTGCCAGCAAGGGCAGCGACAGTCTTGGCTATGGCTACACCTTC
TRBV11-2,TRBJ2-2,-,-,CASSLEPGPGSGELFF,TGTGCCAGCAGCTTAGAGCCCGGCCCAGGATCCGGGGAGCTGTTTTTT
TRBV11-2,TRBJ1-2,once,TRBD1,CASSLDRTHGYTF,TGTGCCAGCAGCTTGGACAGGACCCATGGCTACACCTTC
TRBV18,TRBJ2-7,-,-,CASSSTGSSYEQYF,TGTGCCAGCTCATCAACAGGGAGCTCCTACGAGCAGTACTTC
TRBV9,TRBJ1-2,-,TRBD1,CASSVGSLDRGSGYTF,TGTGCCAGCAGCGTAGGCTCTCTGGACAGGGGAAGCGGCTACACCTTC
TRBV4-2,TRBJ1-2,once,-,CASSHNEGDGYTF,TGTGCCAGCAGCCATAATGAGGGGGATGGCTACACCTTC
TRBV10-3,TRBJ2-3,-,TRBD2,CAISERPSGSSTDTQYF,TGTGCCATCAGTGAGAGACCTAGCGGGTCCTCCACAGATACGCAGTATTTT
TRBV6-2/TRBV6-3,TRBJ2-7,-,TRBD2,CASSLGLAGVSYEQYF,TGTGCCAGCAGCCTGGGACTAGCGGGGGTCTCCTACGAGCAGTACTTC
TRBV20-1,TRBJ2-5,-,TRBD2,CSASTSGGTQYF,TGCAGTGCTAGTACTAGCGGGGGGACCCAGTACTTC
TRBV5-8,TRBJ2-7,-,-,CASGQLKRGTTYEQYF,TGTGCCAGCGGCCAGCTCAAGAGGGGGACGACCTACGAGCAGTACTTC
TRBV15,TRBJ2-2,-,-,CATSRDVVRGWSNTGELFF,TGTGCCACCAGCAGAGATGTGGTCAGGGGTTGGTCGAACACCGGGGAGCTGTTTTTT
TRBV19,TRBJ2-7,-,-,CASSIRQGSYEQYF,TGTGCCAGTAGTATTCGGCAGGGATCCTACGAGCAGTACTTC
TRBV3-1/TRBV3-2,TRBJ1-4,-,TRBD1,CASSQDRDRGSGLFF,TGTGCCAGCAGCCAAGATAGGGACAGGGGATCCGGGCTGTTTTTT
TRBV19,TRBJ1-5,few,-,CASRRGHQPQHF,TGTGCCAGTCGTAGAGGGCATCAGCCCCAGCATTTT
TRBV19,TRBJ2-1,once,TRBD2,CASTRTSGSYNEQFF,TGTGCCAGTACCCGGACTAGCGGCTCCTACAATGAGCAGTTCTTC
TRBV7-8,TRBJ1-1,-,-,CASSLGAGNTEAFF,TGTGCCAGCAGCTTAGGGGCGGGGAACACTGAAGCTTTCTTT
TRBV12-3/TRBV12-4,TRBJ2-7,-,-,CATIVTYEQYF,TGTGCCACCATTGTCACCTACGAGCAGTACTTC
TRBV30,TRBJ1-2,-,TRBD1,CAWSRDRVKGYTF,TGTGCCTGGAGCCGGGACAGGGTTAAGGGCTACACCTTC
TRBV7-8,TRBJ1-5,once,TRBD1,CASSLEGRGVLSNQPQHF,TGTGCCAGCAGCTTAGAAGGCAGGGGGGTCCTTAGCAATCAGCCCCAGCATTTT
TRBV5-1,TRBJ2-3,-,TRBD2,CASSLAPNAAGPDTQYF,TGCGCCAGCAGCTTGGCCCCGAACGCAGCGGGACCAGATACGCAGTATTTT
TRBV6-5,TRBJ1-5,-,TRBD1,CASSRQGGDQPQHF,TGTGCCAGCAGTCGACAGGGTGGGGATCAGCCCCAGCATTTT
TRBV5-1,TRBJ1-6,once,TRBD1,CASSKGQVNSYNSPLHF,TGCGCCAGCAGCAAGGGACAGGTGAACTCCTATAATTCACCCCTCCACTTT